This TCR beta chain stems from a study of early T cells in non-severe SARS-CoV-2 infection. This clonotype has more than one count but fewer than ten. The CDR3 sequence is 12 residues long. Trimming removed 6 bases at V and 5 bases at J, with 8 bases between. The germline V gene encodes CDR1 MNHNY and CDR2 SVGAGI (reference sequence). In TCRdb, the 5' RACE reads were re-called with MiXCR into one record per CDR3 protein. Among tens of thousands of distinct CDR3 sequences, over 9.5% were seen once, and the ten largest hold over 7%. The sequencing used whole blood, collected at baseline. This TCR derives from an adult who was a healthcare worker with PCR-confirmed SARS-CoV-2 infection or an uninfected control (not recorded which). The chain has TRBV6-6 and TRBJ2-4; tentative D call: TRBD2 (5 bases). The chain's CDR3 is CASSPGENIQYF. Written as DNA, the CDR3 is TGTGCCAGCAGCCCCGGGGAAAACATTCAGTACTTC.